This T cell receptor beta chain is from a study of T-cell memory formation after mild COVID-19. Study-level findings and limits: Clones that contracted from day 15 to 85 were balanced CD4/CD8, while later expanders leaned CD4+. Contracting clones localized mainly to CM and EM when CD4+ and mainly to EMRA when CD8+.

Using constant-segment primers, 5'RACE produced TCR alpha and TCR beta cDNA libraries carrying sample barcodes and UMIs. MiXCR was run by TCRdb on the 5' RACE reads, yielding one entry per CDR3 protein. Here the sample spans under 200,000 distinct CDR3 sequences, under 14% being singletons. As concerns this clonotype: Its antigen is currently unknown.

Per the germline V gene, CDR1 is MNHEY and CDR2 is SMNVEV (reference sequence). This CDR3 has 21 residues. Trimming took off 2 bases at V and 4 bases at J, with 27 bases between the two ends. This clonotype was sampled from a man younger than 35 who had mild COVID-19 (a few samples of this study predate the infection). Cell type and time point are not known. The rearrangement links TRBV27 to TRBJ1-6; D gene unclear. Sequencing was carried out using PBMCs or a T cell subset sorted from them (not recorded which). CDR3 sequence: CASSLVPPDTRSTIYNSPLHF. CDR3 nucleotides: TGTGCCAGCAGTTTAGTACCCCCAGACACTCGCTCGACTATATATAATTCACCCCTCCACTTT.